The clone carrying this T cell receptor (beta chain) came up once. Its antigen is unidentified. Per germline, CDR1 MNHEY and CDR2 SMNVEV (reference sequence). V lost 6 bases to trimming and J lost 4 bases, with 17 bases between them. This CDR3 region has 15 residues. This sample was included in a study of beta chain features in type 1 diabetes. Study observations and caveats: PCR, the amplification step, might favor shorter templates, equally in patients and controls.

cDNA synthesis used the whole RNA isolate, giving expressed TCRB sequences. For naive, central memory and regulatory T cell samples, reads averaged about 3.5 million. Libraries were prepared by immunoSEQ multiplex PCR; TCRdb keeps only in-frame clonotypes and omits some of them. The data show 400,000 to 450,000 clones, around 13% seen once. A sort by CD45RO/CCR7/CD25/CD127/CD95/CD27 yielded CD4+ naive, central memory, regulatory and stem cell-like memory cells. Purity of each sorted population was above 98%. This sequence joins TRBV27 and TRBJ2-3; D perhaps matches TRBD2 (6 bases). Sequencing used naive CD4+ T cells from blood. This receptor was obtained from a young man in good health. CDR3 bases: TGTGCCAGCAGCCTCCGGGGGTGGGAGCCAGATACGCAGTATTTT. The encoded protein is CASSLRGWEPDTQYF.